This passage covers 18 T cell receptor beta chains from one sample sequenced in a study of shared clonotypes between healthy human individuals. Generated by immunoSEQ multiplex PCR, the TCRdb table keeps only in-frame clones and is missing some. The sample has over 950,000 clones, about 72% seen once; the top ten hold 0.85% to 1%. Sequenced input: memory CD4+ T cells from PBMCs. Specified subset: CD45RA-negative fraction. All receptors derive from a man between 18 and 29 years old in good health. Some clones in this sample may be carry-over from other donors' samples.

This clone came up once. The chain combines TRBV4-1 with TRBJ2-3; the D gene could be TRBD1 or TRBD2 (5 bases each). V lost 4 bases to trimming and J lost 7 bases, with 18 bases between them. Germline CDR1 is MGHRA and CDR2 is YSYEKL. The CDR3 is 15 residues long. The CDR3 here is CASSLAGAFGNTQYF. The CDR3 nucleotides read TGCGCCAGCAGCCTGGCCGGGGCCTTTGGGAATACGCAGTATTTT.

J is TRBJ2-7 and V is TRBV6-1; no clear D. Per the germline V gene, CDR1 is MNHNS and CDR2 is SASEGT. The CDR3 covers 12 residues. The ends were cut back, 8 bases at V and 7 bases at J, with 15 bases in the middle. DNA of the CDR3: TGTGCCAGCGTCTTCGACCTAAGAGAGCAGTACTTC. It encodes CASVFDLREQYF.

This rearrangement joins TRBV28 to TRBJ1-2; 9 nucleotides match TRBD1. V shed 3 bases and J 4 bases; nucleotides not matched to a gene: 12. Per germline, CDR1 MDHEN and CDR2 SYDVKM. The CDR3 has 17 amino acids. CDR3 in amino acids: CASSLGTGSILVYGYTF. The CDR3 nucleotides are TGTGCCAGCAGTTTGGGGACAGGGTCCATCCTAGTCTATGGCTACACCTTC.

The chain links TRBV2 to TRBJ2-5; D is uncertain. V lost 3 bases, J lost 0 bases, and 2 bases lay in between. Looked up from germline, CDR1 is SNHLY and CDR2 is FYNNEI. The CDR3 extends over 12 amino acids. CDR3 coding DNA: TGTGCCAGCAGTGAGGACCAAGAGACCCAGTACTTC. Amino acid sequence: CASSEDQETQYF.

This chain uses TRBV4-1 with TRBJ1-3; tentative D call: TRBD1 (5 bases). V lost 0 bases to trimming and J lost 2 bases, with 14 bases between them. The CDR3 spans 17 residues. Germline-derived CDR1 and CDR2 are MGHRA and YSYEKL. The CDR3: CASSQDQTRGTGNTIYF. In DNA form, the CDR3 reads TGCGCCAGCAGCCAAGATCAGACTCGGGGGACTGGAAACACCATATATTTT.

This clone was counted once. The chain combines TRBV6-5 with TRBJ1-4; D unresolved. The germline V gene encodes CDR1 MNHEY and CDR2 SVGAGI. The CDR3 spans 13 residues. With 5 bases removed from V and 7 bases from J, the gap between germline ends came to 11 bases. In DNA form, the CDR3 reads TGTGCCAGCAGTCGGTGGGCCGGTGAAAAACTGTTTTTT. This sequence encodes CASSRWAGEKLFF.

The V and J genes are TRBV5-1 and TRBJ2-3, with D tentatively TRBD1 (6 bases). The germline V gene has CDR1 SGHRS and CDR2 YFSETQ. V was cut by 0 bases and J by 2 bases, with 13 bases left in between. The CDR3 consists of 16 residues. As DNA, the CDR3 is TGCGCCAGCAGCTTGGATTTGACAGGACACACAGATACGCAGTATTTT. It is translated as CASSLDLTGHTDTQYF.

This clone was counted a single time. CDR3 protein: CASSESGRVGGYTF. As DNA, the CDR3 is TGCGCCAGCAGTGAGTCGGGAAGGGTTGGCGGCTACACCTTC. V usage is TRBV10-1 and J usage is TRBJ1-2; no firm D call. V lost 0 bases, J lost 8 bases, and 13 bases lay in between. The CDR3 covers 14 residues. In germline, CDR1 is WNHNN, CDR2 SYGVQD (reference sequence).

The chain couples TRBV2 to TRBJ2-7, with D possibly called TRBD1 or TRBD2 (5 bases each). The germline V gene encodes CDR1 SNHLY and CDR2 FYNNEI. The CDR3 has 14 amino acids. V lost 6 bases, J lost 1 base, and 13 bases lay in between. CDR3 region: CASRRWDVSYEQYF. CDR3 nucleotides: TGTGCCAGCAGACGATGGGACGTTTCCTACGAGCAGTACTTC.

This chain links TRBV7-9 with TRBJ2-7, with TRBD2 matching 7 bases. The length of the CDR3 is 12 residues. CDR1 and CDR2 (germline): SEHNR, FQNEAQ (reference sequence). V lost 5 bases and J lost 3; bases outside the gene matches: 1. The CDR3, as DNA: TGTGCCAGCAGCGGGAGGGACTACGAGCAGTACTTC. Amino acid sequence: CASSGRDYEQYF.

In nucleotides, the CDR3 is TGTGCCAGCAGTTTAGGGACAGGGGATCCCGGGGAGCTGTTTTTT. This translates into CASSLGTGDPGELFF. The chain links TRBV28 to TRBJ2-2, with TRBD1 matching over 10 bases. Germline V gene lookup returns CDR1 MDHEN and CDR2 SYDVKM. The CDR3 has 15 amino acids. J lost 6 bases, V lost 2 bases, and 3 bases had no gene match.

The chain uses TRBV5-1 and TRBJ2-1, with 16 nucleotides matching TRBD2. V shed 4 bases, J shed 7 bases, and the junction held 11 bases outside the gene matches. Germline CDR1 SGHRS, CDR2 YFSETQ. CDR3 length: 18 amino acids. The CDR3 reads CASSPGTSGRAGSNEQFF. The CDR3 coding sequence is TGCGCCAGCAGCCCCGGGACTAGCGGGAGGGCCGGCTCAAATGAGCAGTTCTTC.

The DNA for the CDR3 is TGCGCCAGCAGTGAGTCCTACAATGAGCAGTTCTTC. It codes for CASSESYNEQFF. The gene calls are TRBV10-2 and TRBJ2-1; D ambiguous. CDR3 length: 12 residues. Trimming left V 0 bases short and J 3 bases short, with 0 bases between. Per germline, CDR1 WSHSY and CDR2 SAAADI.

This rearrangement joins TRBV5-1 to TRBJ2-3; no clear D. Germline V gives CDR1 SGHRS, CDR2 YFSETQ. The CDR3 is 16 amino acids. Trimming stripped 0 bases from V and 0 bases from J, with 11 bases between. The DNA of the CDR3 is TGCGCCAGCAGCTTGGCCTTTCCGGAAAGCACAGATACGCAGTATTTT. Encoded protein: CASSLAFPESTDTQYF.

CDR3: CASSQDAGANQPQHF. CDR3 nucleotide sequence: TGTGCCAGCAGCCAAGACGCGGGGGCAAATCAGCCCCAGCATTTT. V usage is TRBV14 and J usage is TRBJ1-5; possibly TRBD1 for D (6 bases). The CDR3 runs to 15 residues. V was trimmed by 0 bases and J by 4 bases, leaving 10 bases between them. The germline gives CDR1 SGHDN, CDR2 FVKESK.

This clone has a single count. The CDR3 coding sequence is TGTGCCAGCAGCCAACTCGGGACTATCTACAATGAGCAGTTCTTC. This translates into CASSQLGTIYNEQFF. The gene calls are TRBV9 and TRBJ2-1; 7 nucleotides agree with TRBD2. Germline V CDR1 and CDR2: SGDLS, YYNGEE. The CDR3 spans 15 residues. After removal of 4 bases from V and 3 bases from J, the junction contained 7 bases not matched to a gene.

In this sample, this clone turned up a few times. The chain uses TRBV28 and TRBJ1-4; the D gene is possibly TRBD1 (5 bases). V was clipped by 5 bases and J by 5 bases, with 12 bases between them. Germline-derived CDR1 and CDR2 are MDHEN and SYDVKM. The CDR3 covers 14 residues. The CDR3: CASSMRGGNEKLFF. Here the CDR3 DNA reads TGTGCCAGCAGTATGCGGGGGGGAAATGAAAAACTGTTTTTT.

This chain uses TRBV5-1 with TRBJ1-4; 8 bases fit TRBD1. The V gene end was trimmed by 3 bases and the J gene end by 7 bases; junction bases not matched to a gene: 5. The length of the CDR3 is 14 residues. CDR1 SGHRS and CDR2 YFSETQ come from the germline V gene. The DNA of the CDR3 is TGCGCCAGCAGCTCCGGCAGGGGGCTTGAAAAACTGTTTTTT. Translated: CASSSGRGLEKLFF.